Below, 16 T cell receptor beta chains from the same sample are listed, as sequenced in a study of early stage breast cancer tumors. Repertoires were generated with immunoSEQ multiplex PCR, while TCRdb's copy carries only in-frame clones and drops some. This table holds tens of thousands of clones, about 80% found once. Sequencing was done on a sample of blood. The source is a person in their fifties with breast cancer.

Written as DNA, the CDR3 is TGTGCCAGCAATAGGGCTAGCGGACAAGAGACCCAGTACTTC. It yields the protein CASNRASGQETQYF. The rearrangement links TRBV6-6 to TRBJ2-5; 7 bases are shared with TRBD2. V lost 7 bases, J lost 2 bases, and 7 bases stayed unmatched. CDR1 is MNHNY and CDR2 is SVGAGI in the germline V gene (reference sequence). CDR3 size: 14 residues.

This clone was seen just once. This rearrangement joins TRBV5-5 to TRBJ2-7; D not certain. The germline V gene encodes CDR1 SGHKS and CDR2 YYEKEE (reference sequence). With 4 bases removed from V and 5 bases from J, the gap between germline ends came to 7 bases. The CDR3 consists of 11 residues. In nucleotides, the CDR3 is TGTGCCAGCAGCCGATTTGACGAGCAGTACTTC. This encodes CASSRFDEQYF. The full variable domain, its missing parts supplied by reference TRBV5-5 and TRBJ2-7, is DAGVTQSPTHLIKTRGQQVTLRCSPISGHKSVSWYQQVLGQGPQFIFQYYEKEERGRGNFPDRFSARQFPNYSSELNVNALLLGDSALYLCASSRFDEQYFGPGTRLTVT.

This clone was picked up one time. The rearrangement joins TRBV28 to TRBJ2-1, with 9 bases identical to TRBD1. The V gene end was trimmed by 7 bases and the J gene end by 8 bases; junction bases not matched to a gene: 18. CDR1 is MDHEN, CDR2 SYDVKM, per germline. The CDR3 extends over 17 amino acids. CDR3 protein: CASISQTPGQGFYEQFF. CDR3 DNA sequence: TGTGCCAGCATCTCCCAAACACCGGGACAGGGATTTTATGAGCAGTTCTTC.

This chain uses TRBV18 with TRBJ2-5; perhaps D is TRBD1 or TRBD2 (5 bases each). V gave up 4 bases and J gave up 1 base, with 16 bases separating them. The CDR3 is made up of 16 amino acids. Germline V gene data show CDR1 as KGHSH and CDR2 as LQKENI. CDR3 in DNA: TGTGCCAGCTCACGCGAGCAAACCGGGACCCAAGAGACCCAGTACTTC. Its translation: CASSREQTGTQETQYF.

V gene TRBV7-6 combines with J gene TRBJ1-1, with D maybe TRBD1 (5 bases). Germline CDR1 and CDR2: SGHVS and FNYEAQ. The ends were cut back, 1 base at V and 1 base at J, with 13 bases in the middle. The CDR3 length is 16 residues. The CDR3 is CASSLGWSGPNTEAFF. The CDR3 coding sequence is TGTGCCAGCAGCTTAGGTTGGTCAGGGCCGAACACTGAAGCTTTCTTT.

The V call is TRBV7-2, the J call TRBJ2-7, with D perhaps matching TRBD1 or TRBD2 (6 bases each). The CDR3 extends over 15 amino acids. V was shortened by 1 base and J by 9 bases, with 19 bases between the two germline ends. Germline V gene lookup returns CDR1 SGHTA and CDR2 FQGNSA. CDR3 DNA: TGTGCCAGCAGCTTAGAAGCAGCCCGGGGGCAGGGGCAGTACTTC. Translating gives CASSLEAARGQGQYF.

V gene TRBV18 combines with J gene TRBJ2-7; 8 bases map to TRBD1. Germline CDR1 is KGHSH and CDR2 is LQKENI. Unmatched junction bases numbered 5, after V lost 0 bases and J lost 4 bases. This CDR3 region has 15 residues. DNA of the CDR3: TGTGCCAGCTCACCACCGCAGGGGGCAGGGTACGAGCAGTACTTC. Translation gives CASSPPQGAGYEQYF.

This CDR3 is CAISEPLAGAYEQYF. CDR3 bases: TGTGCCATCAGTGAGCCATTAGCGGGGGCCTACGAGCAGTACTTC. J is TRBJ2-7 and V is TRBV10-3; 9 bases align to TRBD2. The CDR3 runs 15 residues. J lost 2 bases, V lost 2 bases, and 4 bases had no gene match. Looked up from germline, CDR1 is ENHRY and CDR2 is SYGVKD.

The chain recombines TRBV5-1 with TRBJ2-3; tentatively, D is TRBD2 (7 bases). Germline V gene data show CDR1 as SGHRS and CDR2 as YFSETQ. The CDR3 length is 16 residues. Trimming shortened V by 4 bases and J by 4 bases, and 19 bases separated the two germline ends. DNA for the CDR3: TGCGCCAGCAGCCTTCCAGAGGGGGGGCCGTCAGATACGCAGTATTTT. Protein sequence: CASSLPEGGPSDTQYF.

This chain links TRBV4-3 with TRBJ2-5, with D perhaps matching TRBD2 (6 bases). The DNA end is more similar to TRBJ2-7, so the J call may be wrong. The CDR3 length is 15 residues. The germline V gene encodes CDR1 LGHNA and CDR2 YSLEER. CDR3 sequence reads: CASSQGREGWYEQYF. CDR3 coding DNA: TGCGCCAGCAGCCAAGGGAGGGAAGGGTGGTACGAGCAGTACTTC.

In regard to this clone: One junction end disagrees with the germline gene, perhaps due to a read error. The chain combines TRBV7-2 with TRBJ2-7, with TRBD2 identical over 12 bases. Germline V lookup: CDR1 SGHTA, CDR2 FQGNSA. This CDR3 is 15 amino acids long. CDR3 residues: CASSLAGGGSYEQYF. The CDR3 DNA reads TGTGCCAGCAGCCTAGCGGGAGGGGGATCCTACGAGCAGTACTTC.

The chain carries TRBV27 and TRBJ1-4; 8 nucleotides match TRBD1. CDR1 and CDR2 from the germline V gene are MNHEY and SMNVEV (reference sequence). The CDR3 extends over 15 amino acids. Trimming at V came to 6 bases and at J to 8 bases, leaving 11 bases not matched to a gene. CDR3 sequence reads: CASRPQTGAREKLFF. As DNA, the CDR3 is TGTGCCAGCAGACCCCAGACAGGGGCTCGCGAAAAACTGTTTTTT.

The chain has TRBV11-1 and TRBJ2-1; D is perhaps TRBD2 (5 bases). Deletions cut 2 bases from V and 10 bases from J, with 9 bases between. Germline V gene sequence: CDR1 SGHAT, CDR2 FQDESV (reference sequence). The CDR3 loop spans 12 amino acids. CDR3 region: CASSLITGEQFF. CDR3 DNA: TGTGCCAGCAGCTTAATAACGGGAGAGCAGTTCTTC.

This chain links TRBV7-9 with TRBJ2-3; D not resolved. Germline loops: CDR1 SEHNR, CDR2 FQNEAQ (reference sequence). With 1 base removed from V and 2 bases from J, the gap between germline ends came to 16 bases. The CDR3 is 17 residues long. Here the CDR3 reads CASSLGLRTINTDTQYF. The CDR3 DNA reads as TGTGCCAGCAGCTTAGGGTTAAGGACGATAAACACAGATACGCAGTATTTT.

The chain has TRBV11-1 and TRBJ2-7; no firm D call. Germline CDR1 reads SGHAT; CDR2 reads FQDESV (reference sequence). V lost 1 base and J lost 4, with 11 bases in between. The length of the CDR3 is 14 residues. The CDR3: CASSLGPPSYEQYF. The DNA for the CDR3 is TGTGCCAGCAGCTTAGGTCCACCATCATACGAGCAGTACTTC.

This chain connects TRBV19 to TRBJ1-2; no reliable D call. The CDR3 consists of 13 residues. CDR1 is LNHDA and CDR2 is SQIVND in the germline V gene (reference sequence). The V gene lost 3 bases and the J gene lost 4 bases, with 9 bases spanning the gap. CDR3 sequence reads: CASSMSQFYGYTF. The CDR3 DNA reads as TGTGCCAGTAGTATGAGCCAGTTCTATGGCTACACCTTC. The whole variable domain, remainder taken from reference TRBV19 and TRBJ1-2, is DGGITQSPKYLFRKEGQNVTLSCEQNLNHDAMYWYRQDPGQGLRLIYYSQIVNDFQKGDIAEGYSVSREKKESFPLTVTSAQKNPTAFYLCASSMSQFYGYTFGSGTRLTVV.